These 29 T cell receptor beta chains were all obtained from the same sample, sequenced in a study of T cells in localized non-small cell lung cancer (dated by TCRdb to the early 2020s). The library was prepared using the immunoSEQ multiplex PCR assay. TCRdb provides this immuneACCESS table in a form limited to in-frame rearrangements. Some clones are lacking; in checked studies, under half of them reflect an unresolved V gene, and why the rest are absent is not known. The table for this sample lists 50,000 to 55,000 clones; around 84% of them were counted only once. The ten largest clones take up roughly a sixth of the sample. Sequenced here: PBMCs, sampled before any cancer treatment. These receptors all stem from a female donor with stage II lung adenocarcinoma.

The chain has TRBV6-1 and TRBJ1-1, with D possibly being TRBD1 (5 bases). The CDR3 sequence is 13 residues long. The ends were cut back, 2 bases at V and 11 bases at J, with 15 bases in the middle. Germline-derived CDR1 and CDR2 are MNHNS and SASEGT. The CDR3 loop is CASSEYKGLGAFF. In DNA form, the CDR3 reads TGTGCCAGCAGTGAATACAAGGGGCTAGGGGCTTTCTTT.

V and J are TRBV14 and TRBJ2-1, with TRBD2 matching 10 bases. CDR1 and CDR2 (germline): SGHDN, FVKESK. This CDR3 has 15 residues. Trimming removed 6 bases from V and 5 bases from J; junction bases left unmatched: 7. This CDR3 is CASSPLAGANNEQFF. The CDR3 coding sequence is TGTGCCAGCAGTCCTCTAGCGGGGGCCAACAATGAGCAGTTCTTC. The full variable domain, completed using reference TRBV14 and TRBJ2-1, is EAGVTQFPSHSVIEKGQTVTLRCDPISGHDNLYWYRRVMGKEIKFLLHFVKESKQDESGMPNNRFLAERTGGTYSTLKVQPAELEDSGVYFCASSPLAGANNEQFFGPGTRLTVL.

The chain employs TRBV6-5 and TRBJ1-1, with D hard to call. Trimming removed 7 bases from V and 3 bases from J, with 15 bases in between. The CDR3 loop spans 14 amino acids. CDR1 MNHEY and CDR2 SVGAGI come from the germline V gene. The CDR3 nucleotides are TGTGCCAGCACCCCGGCCAGATGGGACACTGAAGCTTTCTTT. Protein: CASTPARWDTEAFF.

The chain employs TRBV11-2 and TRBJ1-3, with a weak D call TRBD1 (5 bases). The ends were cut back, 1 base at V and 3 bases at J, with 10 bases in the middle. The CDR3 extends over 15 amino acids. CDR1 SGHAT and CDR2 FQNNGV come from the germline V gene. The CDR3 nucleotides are TGTGCCAGCAGCTTAGCGGTTAGGGGTGGAAACACCATATATTTT. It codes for CASSLAVRGGNTIYF.

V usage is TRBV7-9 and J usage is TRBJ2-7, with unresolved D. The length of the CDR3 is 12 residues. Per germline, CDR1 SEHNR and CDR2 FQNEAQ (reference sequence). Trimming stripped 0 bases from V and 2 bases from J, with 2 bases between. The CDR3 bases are TGTGCCAGCAGCTTAGCTCCCTACGAGCAGTACTTC. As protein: CASSLAPYEQYF.

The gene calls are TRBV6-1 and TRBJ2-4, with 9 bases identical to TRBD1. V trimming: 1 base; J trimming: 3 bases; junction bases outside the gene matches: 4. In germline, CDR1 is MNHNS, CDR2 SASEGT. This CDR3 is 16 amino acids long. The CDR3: CASSEGETGGKNIQYF. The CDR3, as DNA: TGTGCCAGCAGTGAAGGGGAGACAGGGGGCAAAAACATTCAGTACTTC.

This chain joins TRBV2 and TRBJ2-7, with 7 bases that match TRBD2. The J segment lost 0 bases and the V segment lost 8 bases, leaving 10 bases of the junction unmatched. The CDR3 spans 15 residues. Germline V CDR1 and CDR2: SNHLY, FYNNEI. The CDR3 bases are TGTGCCAGCGGGGGAGCGGGGATGAGCTCCTACGAGCAGTACTTC. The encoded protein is CASGGAGMSSYEQYF.

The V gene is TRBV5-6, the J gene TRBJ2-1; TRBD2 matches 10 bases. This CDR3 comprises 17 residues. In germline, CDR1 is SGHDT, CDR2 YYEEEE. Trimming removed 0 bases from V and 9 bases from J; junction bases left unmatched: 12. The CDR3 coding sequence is TGTGCCAGCAGCTTGGACCCCAGCGGGGGGGCCCGGGGTGAGCAGTTCTTC. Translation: CASSLDPSGGARGEQFF.

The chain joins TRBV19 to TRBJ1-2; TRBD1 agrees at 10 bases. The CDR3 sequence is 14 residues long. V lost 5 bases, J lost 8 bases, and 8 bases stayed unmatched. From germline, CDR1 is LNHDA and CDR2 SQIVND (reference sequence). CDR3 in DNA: TGTGCCAGTAGTCAGAGGGACAGGGGATCGGGCTACACCTTC. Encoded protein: CASSQRDRGSGYTF.

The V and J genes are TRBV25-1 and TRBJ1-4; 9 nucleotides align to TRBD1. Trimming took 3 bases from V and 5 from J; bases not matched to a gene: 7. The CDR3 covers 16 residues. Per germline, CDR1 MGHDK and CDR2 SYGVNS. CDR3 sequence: CASSDPRTGANEKLFF. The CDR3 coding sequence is TGTGCCAGCAGTGACCCACGGACAGGGGCGAATGAAAAACTGTTTTTT.

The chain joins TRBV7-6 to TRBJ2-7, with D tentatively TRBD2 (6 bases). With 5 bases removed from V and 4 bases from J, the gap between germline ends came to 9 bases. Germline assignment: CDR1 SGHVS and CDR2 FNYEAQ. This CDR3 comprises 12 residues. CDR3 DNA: TGTGCCAGCAGCAAGGAGGGGTACGAGCAGTACTTC. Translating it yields CASSKEGYEQYF.

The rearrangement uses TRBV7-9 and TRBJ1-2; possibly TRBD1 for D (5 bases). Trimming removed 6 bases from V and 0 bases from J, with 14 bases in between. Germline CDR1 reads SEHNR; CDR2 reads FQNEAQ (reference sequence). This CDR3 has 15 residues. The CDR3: CASSRMAQANYGYTF. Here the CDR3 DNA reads TGTGCCAGCAGTCGGATGGCACAGGCTAACTATGGCTACACCTTC.

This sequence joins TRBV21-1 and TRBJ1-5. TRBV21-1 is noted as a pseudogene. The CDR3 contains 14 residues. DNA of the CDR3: TGTGCCAGCAGGTCCCGTTATAGCAATCAGCCCCAGCATTTT. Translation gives CASRSRYSNQPQHF.

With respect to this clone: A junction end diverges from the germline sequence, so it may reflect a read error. CDR3 DNA sequence: TGTGCCAGCAGCCCAGGACTAGCGGGGGGCCCTCGGCGGGGAGCTGTTTTT. Translation gives CASSPGLAGGPRRGAVF. The chain is built from TRBV7-6 and TRBJ2-2; TRBD2 agrees at 14 bases. Germline lookup yields CDR1 SGHVS and CDR2 FNYEAQ. This CDR3 is 17 amino acids long. Drawing the rest from reference TRBV7-6 and TRBJ2-2, the complete variable domain is GAGVSQSPRYKVTKRGQDVALRCDPISGHVSLYWYRQALGQGPEFLTYFNYEAQQDKSGLPNDRFSAERPEGSISTLTIQRTEQRDSAMYRCASSPGLAGGPRRGAVFGEGSRLTVL.

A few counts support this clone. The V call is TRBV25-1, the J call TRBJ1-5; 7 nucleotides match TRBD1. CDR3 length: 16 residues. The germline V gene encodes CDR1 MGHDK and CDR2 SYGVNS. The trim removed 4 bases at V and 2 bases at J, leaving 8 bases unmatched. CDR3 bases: TGTGCCAGCAGTGGGACAGGCGGGGATGGCAATCAGCCCCAGCATTTT. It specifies CASSGTGGDGNQPQHF.

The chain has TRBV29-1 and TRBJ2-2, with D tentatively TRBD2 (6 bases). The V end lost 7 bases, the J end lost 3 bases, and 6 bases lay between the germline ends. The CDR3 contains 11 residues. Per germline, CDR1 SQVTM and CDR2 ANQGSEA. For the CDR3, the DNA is TGCAGCGCGGGGGACACCGGGGAGCTGTTTTTT. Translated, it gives CSAGDTGELFF.

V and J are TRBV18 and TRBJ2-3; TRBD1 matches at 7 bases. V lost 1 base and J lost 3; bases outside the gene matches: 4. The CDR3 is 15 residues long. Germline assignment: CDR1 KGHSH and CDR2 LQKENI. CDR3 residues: CASSPLTGLTDTQYF. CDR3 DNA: TGTGCCAGCTCACCACTGACAGGGTTGACAGATACGCAGTATTTT.

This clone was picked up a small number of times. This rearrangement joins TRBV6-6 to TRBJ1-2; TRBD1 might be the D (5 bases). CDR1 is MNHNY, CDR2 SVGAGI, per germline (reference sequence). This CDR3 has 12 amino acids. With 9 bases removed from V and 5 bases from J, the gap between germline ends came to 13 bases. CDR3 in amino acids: CASQTENYGYTF. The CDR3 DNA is TGTGCCAGTCAGACAGAGAATTATGGCTACACCTTC.

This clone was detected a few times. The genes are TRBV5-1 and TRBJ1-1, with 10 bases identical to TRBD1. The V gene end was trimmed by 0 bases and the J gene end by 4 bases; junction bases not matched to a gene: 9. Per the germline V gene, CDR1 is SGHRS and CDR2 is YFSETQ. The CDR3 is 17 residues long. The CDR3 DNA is TGCGCCAGCAGCTTGGCGGGACAGGGGAGGGGAAGCACTGAAGCTTTCTTT. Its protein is CASSLAGQGRGSTEAFF.

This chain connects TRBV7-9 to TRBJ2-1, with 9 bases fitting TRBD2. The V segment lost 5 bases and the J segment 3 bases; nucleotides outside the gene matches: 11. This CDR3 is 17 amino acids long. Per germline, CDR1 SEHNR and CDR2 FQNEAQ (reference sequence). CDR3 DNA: TGTGCCAGCAGCCCACGAGGCGGTAGCGGGGGCTACAATGAGCAGTTCTTC. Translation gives CASSPRGGSGGYNEQFF.

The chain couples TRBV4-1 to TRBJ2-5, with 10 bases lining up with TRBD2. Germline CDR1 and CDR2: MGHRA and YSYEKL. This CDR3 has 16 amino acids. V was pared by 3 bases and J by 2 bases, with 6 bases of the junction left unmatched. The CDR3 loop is CASSQPLAGKQETQYF. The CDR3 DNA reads TGCGCCAGCAGCCAGCCACTAGCGGGGAAGCAAGAGACCCAGTACTTC.

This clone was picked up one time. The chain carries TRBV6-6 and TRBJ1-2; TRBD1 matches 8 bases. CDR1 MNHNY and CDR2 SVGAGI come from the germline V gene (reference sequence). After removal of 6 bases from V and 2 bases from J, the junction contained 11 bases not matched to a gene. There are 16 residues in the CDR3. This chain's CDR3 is CASSQDREGANYGYTF. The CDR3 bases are TGTGCCAGCAGCCAGGACAGGGAAGGCGCCAACTATGGCTACACCTTC.

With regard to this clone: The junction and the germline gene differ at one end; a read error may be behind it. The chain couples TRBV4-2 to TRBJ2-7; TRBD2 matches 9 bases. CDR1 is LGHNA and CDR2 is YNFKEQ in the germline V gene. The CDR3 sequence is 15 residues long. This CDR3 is CASTWDSGGSYEQHF. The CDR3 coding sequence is TGTGCCAGCACCTGGGATAGCGGGGGATCCTACGAGCAGCACTTC.

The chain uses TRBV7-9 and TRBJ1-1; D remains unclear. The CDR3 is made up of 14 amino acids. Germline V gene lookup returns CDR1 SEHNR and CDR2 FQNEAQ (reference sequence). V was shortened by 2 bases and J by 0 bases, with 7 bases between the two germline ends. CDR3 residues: CASSLMGLNTEAFF. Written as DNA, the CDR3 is TGTGCCAGCAGCTTAATGGGGTTGAACACTGAAGCTTTCTTT.

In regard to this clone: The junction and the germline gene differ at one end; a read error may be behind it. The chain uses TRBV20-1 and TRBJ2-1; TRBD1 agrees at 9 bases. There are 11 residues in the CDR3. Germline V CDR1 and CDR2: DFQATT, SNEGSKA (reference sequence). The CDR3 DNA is TGCAGTGCTAGAGATGAACAGGGGGCGGTCTTC. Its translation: CSARDEQGAVF.

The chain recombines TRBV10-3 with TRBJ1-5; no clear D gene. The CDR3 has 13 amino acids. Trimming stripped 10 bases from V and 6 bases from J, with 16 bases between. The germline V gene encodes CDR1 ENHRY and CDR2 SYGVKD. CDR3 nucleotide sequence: TGTGCCACCCACCCTGCCCAAGGTCAGCCCCAGCATTTT. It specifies CATHPAQGQPQHF.

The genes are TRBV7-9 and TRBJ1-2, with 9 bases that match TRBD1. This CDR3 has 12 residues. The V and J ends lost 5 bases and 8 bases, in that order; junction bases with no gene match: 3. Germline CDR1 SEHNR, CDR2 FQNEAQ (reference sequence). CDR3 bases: TGTGCCAGCAGCAACAGGGGGCAGGGCTACACCTTC. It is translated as CASSNRGQGYTF.

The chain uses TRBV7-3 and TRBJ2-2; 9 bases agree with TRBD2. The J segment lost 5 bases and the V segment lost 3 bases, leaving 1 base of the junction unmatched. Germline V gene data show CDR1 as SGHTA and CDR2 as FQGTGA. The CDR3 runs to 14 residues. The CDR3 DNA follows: TGTGCCAGCAGCTTTAGCGGGGGAACCGGGGAGCTGTTTTTT. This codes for CASSFSGGTGELFF.

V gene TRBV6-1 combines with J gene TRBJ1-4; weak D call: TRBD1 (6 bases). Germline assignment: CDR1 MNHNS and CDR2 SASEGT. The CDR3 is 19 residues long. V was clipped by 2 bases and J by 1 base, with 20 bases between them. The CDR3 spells CASSELGGPGVLTNEKLFF. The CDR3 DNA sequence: TGTGCCAGCAGTGAACTTGGGGGGCCGGGGGTATTAACTAATGAAAAACTGTTTTTT.